The 10 T cell receptor beta chains presented below share a single source sample, sequenced in a study of cytomegalovirus exposure and HLA in healthy donors. The study ran its PCR with 60 Vbeta and 13 Jbeta primers. Some clones are missing from TCRdb's copy, which holds only in-frame ones; the method was immunoSEQ multiplex PCR. The table has around 220,000 clones, approximately 79% seen once. The sequenced material came from PBMCs. These receptors originate from a girl aged 2-15 years in good health and CMV-seronegative.

The J gene is TRBJ2-3, the V gene TRBV5-6; 10 bases map to TRBD1. The J segment lost 6 bases and the V segment lost 3 bases, leaving 1 base of the junction unmatched. Germline lookup yields CDR1 SGHDT and CDR2 YYEEEE. This CDR3 is built from 13 residues. Here the CDR3 reads CASSWDRGDTQYF. CDR3 sequence (DNA): TGTGCCAGCAGCTGGGACAGGGGCGATACGCAGTATTTT.

The CDR3 DNA is TGTGCCAGCAGTCTCTCCGAGATCTTATACGAGCAGTACTTC. Translating gives CASSLSEILYEQYF. This chain joins TRBV2 and TRBJ2-7; D is unclear. The V end lost 5 bases, the J end lost 4 bases, and 15 bases lay between the germline ends. This CDR3 is 14 amino acids long. The germline gives CDR1 SNHLY, CDR2 FYNNEI.

The CDR3 DNA reads TGCGCCAGCAGCGGCGGGTATGGCTACACCTTC. It is translated as CASSGGYGYTF. This sequence joins TRBV4-1 and TRBJ1-2; D is unclear. There are 11 residues in the CDR3. The germline V and J ends were trimmed by 5 bases and 5 bases, with 6 bases remaining between them. Per germline, CDR1 MGHRA and CDR2 YSYEKL.

The rearrangement joins TRBV10-1 to TRBJ2-3; a possible D gene is TRBD2 (6 bases). V lost 4 bases, J lost 3 bases, and 17 bases lay in between. This CDR3 region has 16 residues. Germline V gene lookup returns CDR1 WNHNN and CDR2 SYGVQD (reference sequence). The CDR3 reads CASSALHGSKTDTQYF. CDR3 in DNA: TGCGCCAGCAGTGCGCTCCACGGGAGTAAGACAGATACGCAGTATTTT.

With respect to this clone: The junction shows a germline mismatch at one end, possibly a read error. The rearrangement uses TRBV7-9 and TRBJ2-5; no clear D. Germline V gives CDR1 SEHNR, CDR2 FQNEAQ (reference sequence). The CDR3 totals 16 residues. CDR3: CSSSFGPAVMGETQYF. The CDR3 DNA sequence: TGTTCCAGCAGCTTCGGTCCCGCGGTCATGGGAGAGACCCAGTACTTC.

The chain links TRBV18 to TRBJ1-1; TRBD1 matches at 7 bases. Germline assignment: CDR1 KGHSH and CDR2 LQKENI. The CDR3 extends over 18 amino acids. Losses at the gene ends were 3 bases for V and 2 bases for J; bases not matched to a gene: 15. CDR3 amino acids: CASSPGQGGISRNTEAFF. Written as DNA, the CDR3 is TGTGCCAGCTCACCGGGGCAGGGGGGAATTAGCCGAAACACTGAAGCTTTCTTT. The whole variable domain, remainder taken from reference TRBV18 and TRBJ1-1, is NAGVMQNPRHLVRRRGQEARLRCSPMKGHSHVYWYRQLPEEGLKFMVYLQKENIIDESGMPKERFSAEFPKEGPSILRIQQVVRGDSAAYFCASSPGQGGISRNTEAFFGQGTRLTVV.

The chain has TRBV28 and TRBJ1-5; 7 bases are a match to TRBD1. Trimming at V came to 8 bases and at J to 2 bases, leaving 9 bases not matched to a gene. This CDR3 spans 15 amino acids. CDR1 is MDHEN and CDR2 is SYDVKM in the germline V gene. The CDR3 sequence is CASSPTGMGNQPQHF. CDR3 nucleotides: TGTGCCAGCTCACCGACAGGGATGGGCAATCAGCCCCAGCATTTT.

The chain carries TRBV6-6 and TRBJ1-1; D is undetermined. The CDR3 runs to 13 residues. V lost 7 bases and J lost 3, with 12 bases in between. The V gene's germline CDR1 is MNHNY and CDR2 SVGAGI (reference sequence). CDR3: CASTRGRDTEAFF. For the CDR3, the DNA is TGTGCCAGCACCCGAGGGAGGGACACTGAAGCTTTCTTT.

This clone was seen a few times. The chain recombines TRBV7-2 with TRBJ2-7; D gene ambiguous. In germline, CDR1 is SGHTA, CDR2 FQGNSA. Trimming shortened V by 2 bases and J by 2 bases, and 4 bases separated the two germline ends. The CDR3 has 12 amino acids. CDR3 residues: CASSLFAYEQYF. Written as DNA, the CDR3 is TGTGCCAGCAGCTTATTCGCCTACGAGCAGTACTTC.

The chain couples TRBV18 to TRBJ1-6; no clear D gene. Germline CDR1 KGHSH, CDR2 LQKENI. The length of the CDR3 is 16 residues. V shed 4 bases and J shed 0 bases, with 10 bases lying between them. CDR3 in amino acids: CASSQDSSSYNSPLHF. The DNA for the CDR3 is TGTGCCAGCTCACAGGACTCCAGCTCCTATAATTCACCCCTCCACTTT.